This T cell receptor beta chain derives from a study of CD8+ T cells in alopecia areata. General study points: Patients showed less clear TCR sequence sharing than mice, possibly partly because of HLA diversity. Scalp samples also yield sequences of resident alphabeta T cells from normal skin. For lesional scalp, especially alopecia totalis/universalis, clonality was higher than in normal scalp.

The table lists this clone with a count of one. Its matching antigen is unknown. Sequencing relied on a cDNA template that was reverse transcribed from extracted RNA. Here immunoSEQ multiplex PCR was the method, and the copy in TCRdb shows in-frame clones only, minus some. This table holds about 140,000 clones, 62% found once. The CDR3 is 13 residues long. Germline V gene lookup returns CDR1 SQVTM and CDR2 ANQGSEA. The V and J ends lost 6 bases and 6 bases respectively, with 17 bases between them. The researchers isolated CD4+ and CD8+ T cells from PBMCs by sorting. The source material was CD8+ T cells sorted from blood. The rearrangement uses TRBV29-1 and TRBJ1-2, with D hard to call. This clonotype was obtained from a human donor in good health. The CDR3 region has the DNA TGCAGCGTGACCCTCCGGGATCCACATGGCTACACCTTC. Translation gives CSVTLRDPHGYTF.